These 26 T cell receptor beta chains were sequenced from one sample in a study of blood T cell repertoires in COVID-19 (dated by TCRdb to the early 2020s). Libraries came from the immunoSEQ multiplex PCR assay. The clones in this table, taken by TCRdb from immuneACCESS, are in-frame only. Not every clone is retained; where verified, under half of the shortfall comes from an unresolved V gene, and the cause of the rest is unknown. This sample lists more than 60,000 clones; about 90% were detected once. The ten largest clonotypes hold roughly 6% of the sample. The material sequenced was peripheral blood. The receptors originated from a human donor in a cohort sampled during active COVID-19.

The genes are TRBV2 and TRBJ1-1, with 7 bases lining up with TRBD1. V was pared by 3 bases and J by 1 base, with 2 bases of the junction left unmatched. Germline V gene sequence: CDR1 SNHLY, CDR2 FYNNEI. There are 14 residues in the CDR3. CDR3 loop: CASSDGTANTEAFF. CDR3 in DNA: TGTGCCAGCAGTGACGGGACAGCGAACACTGAAGCTTTCTTT. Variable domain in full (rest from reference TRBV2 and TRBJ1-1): EPEVTQTPSHQVTQMGQEVILRCVPISNHLYFYWYRQILGQKVEFLVSFYNNEISEKSEIFDDQFSVERPDGSNFTLKIRSTKLEDSAMYFCASSDGTANTEAFFGQGTRLTVV.

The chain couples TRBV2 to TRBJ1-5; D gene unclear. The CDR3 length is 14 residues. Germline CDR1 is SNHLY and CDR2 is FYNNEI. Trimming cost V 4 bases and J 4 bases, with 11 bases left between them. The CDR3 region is CASSGWRKNQPQHF. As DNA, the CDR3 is TGTGCCAGCAGTGGTTGGAGGAAAAATCAGCCCCAGCATTTT.

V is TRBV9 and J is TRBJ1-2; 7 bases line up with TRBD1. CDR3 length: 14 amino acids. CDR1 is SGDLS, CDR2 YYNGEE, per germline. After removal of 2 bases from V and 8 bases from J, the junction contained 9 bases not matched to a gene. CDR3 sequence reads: CASSVGTVTGGYTF. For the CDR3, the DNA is TGTGCCAGCAGCGTGGGGACAGTTACGGGCGGCTACACCTTC.

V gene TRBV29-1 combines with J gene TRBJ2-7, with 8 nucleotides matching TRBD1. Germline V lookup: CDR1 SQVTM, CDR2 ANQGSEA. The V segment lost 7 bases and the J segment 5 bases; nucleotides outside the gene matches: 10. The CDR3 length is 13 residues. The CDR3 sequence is CSADRTGSHEQYF. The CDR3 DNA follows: TGCAGCGCGGACCGGACAGGGTCCCACGAGCAGTACTTC.

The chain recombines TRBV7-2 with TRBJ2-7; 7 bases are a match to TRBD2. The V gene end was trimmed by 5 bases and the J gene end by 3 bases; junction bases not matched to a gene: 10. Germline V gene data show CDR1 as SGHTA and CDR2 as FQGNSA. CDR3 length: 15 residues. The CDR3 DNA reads TGTGCCAGCAGCCGTACCGCGGGGGATATCTACGAGCAGTACTTC. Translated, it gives CASSRTAGDIYEQYF. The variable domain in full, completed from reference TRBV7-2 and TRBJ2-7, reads GAGVSQSPSNKVTEKGKDVELRCDPISGHTALYWYRQSLGQGLEFLIYFQGNSAPDKSGLPSDRFSAERTGGSVSTLTIQRTQQEDSAVYLCASSRTAGDIYEQYFGPGTRLTVT.

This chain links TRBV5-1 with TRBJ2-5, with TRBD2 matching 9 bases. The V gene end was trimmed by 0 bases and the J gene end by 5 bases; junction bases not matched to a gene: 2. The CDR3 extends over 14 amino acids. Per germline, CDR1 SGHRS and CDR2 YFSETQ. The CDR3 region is CASSLGLAGETQYF. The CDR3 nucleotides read TGCGCCAGCAGCTTGGGGCTAGCGGGGGAGACCCAGTACTTC.

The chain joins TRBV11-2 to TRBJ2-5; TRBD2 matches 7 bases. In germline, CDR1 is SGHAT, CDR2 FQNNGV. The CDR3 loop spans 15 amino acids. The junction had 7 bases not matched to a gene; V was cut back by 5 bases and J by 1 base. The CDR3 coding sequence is TGTGCCAGCAGCCGAGCGGGGAGAACCCAAGAGACCCAGTACTTC. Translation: CASSRAGRTQETQYF. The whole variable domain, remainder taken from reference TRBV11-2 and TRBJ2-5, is EAGVAQSPRYKIIEKRQSVAFWCNPISGHATLYWYQQILGQGPKLLIQFQNNGVVDDSQLPKDRFSAERLKGVDSTLKIQPAKLEDSAVYLCASSRAGRTQETQYFGPGTRLLVL.

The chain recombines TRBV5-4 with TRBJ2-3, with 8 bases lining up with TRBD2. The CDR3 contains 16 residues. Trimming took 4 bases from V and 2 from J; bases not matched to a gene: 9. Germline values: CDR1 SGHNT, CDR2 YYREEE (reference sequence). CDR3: CASSPTGGKDTDTQYF. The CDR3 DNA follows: TGTGCCAGCAGCCCCACGGGGGGGAAGGACACAGATACGCAGTATTTT.

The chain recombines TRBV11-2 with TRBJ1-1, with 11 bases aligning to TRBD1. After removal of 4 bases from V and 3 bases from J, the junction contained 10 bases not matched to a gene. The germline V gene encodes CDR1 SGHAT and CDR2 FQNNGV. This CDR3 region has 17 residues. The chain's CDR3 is CASSSRIGQGAYTEAFF. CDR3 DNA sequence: TGTGCCAGCAGCTCAAGAATTGGACAGGGGGCTTACACTGAAGCTTTCTTT.

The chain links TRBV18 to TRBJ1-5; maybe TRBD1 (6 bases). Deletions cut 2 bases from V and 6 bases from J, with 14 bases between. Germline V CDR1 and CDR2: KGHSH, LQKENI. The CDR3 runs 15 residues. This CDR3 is CASSPSGGAGQPQHF. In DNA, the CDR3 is TGTGCCAGCTCACCATCTGGGGGCGCGGGTCAGCCCCAGCATTTT.

In DNA form, the CDR3 reads TGTGCCAGCAGCCAGACACGGGGGGGAATCTACGAGCAGTACTTC. The encoded protein is CASSQTRGGIYEQYF. The V and J genes are TRBV5-8 and TRBJ2-7; 8 bases fit TRBD2. The CDR3 has 15 amino acids. The junction had 9 bases not matched to a gene; V was cut back by 4 bases and J by 3 bases. Germline CDR1 is SGHTS and CDR2 is YDEGEE. The complete variable domain, with remaining parts taken from reference TRBV5-8 and TRBJ2-7, reads EAGVTQSPTHLIKTRGQQATLRCSPISGHTSVYWYQQALGLGLQFLLWYDEGEERNRGNFPPRFSGRQFPNYSSELNVNALELEDSALYLCASSQTRGGIYEQYFGPGTRLTVT.

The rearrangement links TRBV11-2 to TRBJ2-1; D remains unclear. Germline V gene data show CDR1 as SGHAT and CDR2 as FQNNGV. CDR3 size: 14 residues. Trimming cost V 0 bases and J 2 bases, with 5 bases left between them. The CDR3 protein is CASSLESTYNEQFF. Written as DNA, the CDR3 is TGTGCCAGCAGCTTAGAATCAACCTACAATGAGCAGTTCTTC.

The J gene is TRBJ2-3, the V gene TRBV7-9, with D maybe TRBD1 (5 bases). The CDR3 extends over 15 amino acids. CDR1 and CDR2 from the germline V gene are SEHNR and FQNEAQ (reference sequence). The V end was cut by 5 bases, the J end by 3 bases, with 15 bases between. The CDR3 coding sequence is TGTGCCAGCAGCCTCCCAAGGGGTGGGACAGATACGCAGTATTTT. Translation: CASSLPRGGTDTQYF.

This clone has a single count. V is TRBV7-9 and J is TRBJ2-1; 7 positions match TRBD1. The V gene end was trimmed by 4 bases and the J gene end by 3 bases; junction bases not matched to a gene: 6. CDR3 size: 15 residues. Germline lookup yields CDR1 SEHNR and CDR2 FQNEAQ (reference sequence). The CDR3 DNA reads TGTGCCAGCAGCTCACAGGGGCCGAACTACAATGAGCAGTTCTTC. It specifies CASSSQGPNYNEQFF.

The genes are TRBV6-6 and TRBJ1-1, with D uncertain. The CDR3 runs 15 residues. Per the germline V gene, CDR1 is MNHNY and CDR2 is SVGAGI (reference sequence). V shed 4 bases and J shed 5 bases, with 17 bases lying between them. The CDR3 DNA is TGTGCCAGCAGTTTGGGTGTTCGAGGGCATACTGAAGCTTTCTTT. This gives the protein CASSLGVRGHTEAFF.

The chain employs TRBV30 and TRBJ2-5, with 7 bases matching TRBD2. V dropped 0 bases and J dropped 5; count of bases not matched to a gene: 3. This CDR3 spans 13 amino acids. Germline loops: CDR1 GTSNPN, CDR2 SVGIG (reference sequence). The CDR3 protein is CAWSVIGGETQYF. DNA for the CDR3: TGTGCCTGGAGTGTTATCGGGGGGGAGACCCAGTACTTC.

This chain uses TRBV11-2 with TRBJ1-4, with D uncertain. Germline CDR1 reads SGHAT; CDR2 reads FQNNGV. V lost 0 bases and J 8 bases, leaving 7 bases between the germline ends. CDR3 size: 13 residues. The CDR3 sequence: CASSLDRAEKLFF. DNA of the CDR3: TGTGCCAGCAGCTTAGATCGTGCGGAAAAACTGTTTTTT.

The CDR3 DNA reads TGTGCCACCAGCAGAGATCACACAGGAGAGAAGTATGGCTACACCTTC. Translation gives CATSRDHTGEKYGYTF. The chain employs TRBV15 and TRBJ1-2; a weak D match, TRBD1 (5 bases). The CDR3 is made up of 16 amino acids. Germline V gives CDR1 LNHNV, CDR2 YYDKDF (reference sequence). V was cut by 0 bases and J by 5 bases, with 16 bases left in between.

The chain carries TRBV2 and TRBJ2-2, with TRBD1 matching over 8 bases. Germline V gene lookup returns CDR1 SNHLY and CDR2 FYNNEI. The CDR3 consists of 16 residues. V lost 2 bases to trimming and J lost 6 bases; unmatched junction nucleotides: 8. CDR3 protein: CASSETRGRLSGELFF. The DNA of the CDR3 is TGTGCCAGCAGTGAAACCAGGGGGCGGCTTTCCGGGGAGCTGTTTTTT.

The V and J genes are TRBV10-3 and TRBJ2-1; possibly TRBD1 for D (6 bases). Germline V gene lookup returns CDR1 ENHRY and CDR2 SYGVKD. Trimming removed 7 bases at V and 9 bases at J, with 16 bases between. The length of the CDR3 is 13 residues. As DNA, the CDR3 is TGTGCCATCATGGAACAGGGAAGGGGTGAGCAGTTCTTC. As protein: CAIMEQGRGEQFF.

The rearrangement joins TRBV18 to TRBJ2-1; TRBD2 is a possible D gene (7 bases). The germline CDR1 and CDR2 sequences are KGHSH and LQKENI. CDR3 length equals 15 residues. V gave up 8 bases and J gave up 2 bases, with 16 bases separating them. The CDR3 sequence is CASGGAVGAYNEQFF. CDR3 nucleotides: TGTGCCAGCGGGGGGGCCGTGGGGGCCTACAATGAGCAGTTCTTC.

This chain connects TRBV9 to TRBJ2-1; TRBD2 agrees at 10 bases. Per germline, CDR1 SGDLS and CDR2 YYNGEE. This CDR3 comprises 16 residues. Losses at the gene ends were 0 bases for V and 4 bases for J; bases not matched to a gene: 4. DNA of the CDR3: TGTGCCAGCAGCGTAGATGCTAGCGGGGGATACAATGAGCAGTTCTTC. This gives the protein CASSVDASGGYNEQFF. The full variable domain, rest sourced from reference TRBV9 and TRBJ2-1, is DSGVTQTPKHLITATGQRVTLRCSPRSGDLSVYWYQQSLDQGLQFLIQYYNGEERAKGNILERFSAQQFPDLHSELNLSSLELGDSALYFCASSVDASGGYNEQFFGPGTRLTVL.

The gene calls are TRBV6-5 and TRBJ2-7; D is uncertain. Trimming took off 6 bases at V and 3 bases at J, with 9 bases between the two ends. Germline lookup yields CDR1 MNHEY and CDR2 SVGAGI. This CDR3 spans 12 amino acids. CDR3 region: CASSPGDYEQYF. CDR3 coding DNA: TGTGCCAGCAGCCCCGGAGACTACGAGCAGTACTTC.

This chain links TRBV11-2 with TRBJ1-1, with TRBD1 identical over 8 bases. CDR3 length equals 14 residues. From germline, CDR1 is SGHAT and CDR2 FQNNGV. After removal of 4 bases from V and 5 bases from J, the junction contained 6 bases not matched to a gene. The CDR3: CASSSQGVGTEAFF. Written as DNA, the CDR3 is TGTGCCAGCAGCTCACAGGGGGTAGGGACTGAAGCTTTCTTT. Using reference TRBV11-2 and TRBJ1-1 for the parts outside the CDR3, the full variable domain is EAGVAQSPRYKIIEKRQSVAFWCNPISGHATLYWYQQILGQGPKLLIQFQNNGVVDDSQLPKDRFSAERLKGVDSTLKIQPAKLEDSAVYLCASSSQGVGTEAFFGQGTRLTVV.

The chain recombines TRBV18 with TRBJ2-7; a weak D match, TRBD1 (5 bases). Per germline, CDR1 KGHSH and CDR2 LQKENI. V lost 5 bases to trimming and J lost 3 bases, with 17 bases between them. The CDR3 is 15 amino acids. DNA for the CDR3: TGTGCCAGCTCATCCCGACAGCAGACATTCTACGAGCAGTACTTC. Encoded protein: CASSSRQQTFYEQYF. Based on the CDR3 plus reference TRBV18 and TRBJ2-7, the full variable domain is NAGVMQNPRHLVRRRGQEARLRCSPMKGHSHVYWYRQLPEEGLKFMVYLQKENIIDESGMPKERFSAEFPKEGPSILRIQQVVRGDSAAYFCASSSRQQTFYEQYFGPGTRLTVT.

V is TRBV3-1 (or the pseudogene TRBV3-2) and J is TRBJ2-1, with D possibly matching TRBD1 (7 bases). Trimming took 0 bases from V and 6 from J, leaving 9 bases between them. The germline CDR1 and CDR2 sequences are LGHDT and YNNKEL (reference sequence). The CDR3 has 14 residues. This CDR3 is CASSQDQGGNEQFF. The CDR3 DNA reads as TGTGCCAGCAGCCAAGATCAGGGGGGCAATGAGCAGTTCTTC.